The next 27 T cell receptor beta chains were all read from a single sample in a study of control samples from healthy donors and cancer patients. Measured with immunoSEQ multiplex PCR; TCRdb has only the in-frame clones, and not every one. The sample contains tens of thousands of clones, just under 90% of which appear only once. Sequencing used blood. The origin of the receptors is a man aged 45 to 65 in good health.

The CDR3 DNA reads as TGTGCCAGCAGTTCAACAGGGGGACTAAGTCCCCAGCATTTT. Encoded protein: CASSSTGGLSPQHF. V usage is TRBV27 and J usage is TRBJ1-5, with 8 bases matching TRBD1. This CDR3 comprises 14 residues. Germline CDR1 and CDR2: MNHEY and SMNVEV (reference sequence). After removal of 4 bases from V and 10 bases from J, the junction contained 9 bases not matched to a gene.

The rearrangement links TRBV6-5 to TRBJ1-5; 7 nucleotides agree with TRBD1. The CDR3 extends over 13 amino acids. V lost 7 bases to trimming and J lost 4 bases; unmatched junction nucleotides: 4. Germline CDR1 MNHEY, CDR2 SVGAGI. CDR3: CASKGGRNQPQHF. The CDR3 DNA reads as TGTGCCAGCAAAGGGGGCCGAAATCAGCCCCAGCATTTT.

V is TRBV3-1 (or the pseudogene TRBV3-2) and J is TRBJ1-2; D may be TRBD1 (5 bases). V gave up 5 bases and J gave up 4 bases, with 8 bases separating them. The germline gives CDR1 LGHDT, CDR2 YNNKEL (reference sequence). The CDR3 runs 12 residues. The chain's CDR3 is CASSGGLYGYTF. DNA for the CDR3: TGTGCCAGCAGCGGGGGACTCTATGGCTACACCTTC.

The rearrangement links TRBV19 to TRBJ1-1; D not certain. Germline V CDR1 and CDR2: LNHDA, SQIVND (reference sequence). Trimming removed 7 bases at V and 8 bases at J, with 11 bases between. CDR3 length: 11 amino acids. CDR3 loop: CASTMGGEAFF. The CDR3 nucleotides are TGTGCCAGTACCATGGGCGGGGAAGCTTTCTTT.

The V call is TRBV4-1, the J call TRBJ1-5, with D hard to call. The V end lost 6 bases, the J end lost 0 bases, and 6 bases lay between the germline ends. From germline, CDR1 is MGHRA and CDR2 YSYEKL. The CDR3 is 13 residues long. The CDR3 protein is CASRGDSNQPQHF. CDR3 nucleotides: TGCGCCAGCAGGGGAGATAGCAATCAGCCCCAGCATTTT.

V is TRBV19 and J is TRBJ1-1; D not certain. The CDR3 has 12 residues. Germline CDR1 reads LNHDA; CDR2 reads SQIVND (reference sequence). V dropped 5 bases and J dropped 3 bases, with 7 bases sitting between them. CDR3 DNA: TGTGCCAGTAGTGGCGGGTACACTGAAGCTTTCTTT. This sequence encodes CASSGGYTEAFF.

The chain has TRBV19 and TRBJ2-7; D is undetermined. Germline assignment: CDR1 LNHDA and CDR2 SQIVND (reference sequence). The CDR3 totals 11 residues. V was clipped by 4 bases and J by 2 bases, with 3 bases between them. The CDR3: CASSNTYEQYF. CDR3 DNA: TGTGCCAGTAGTAACACCTACGAGCAGTACTTC.

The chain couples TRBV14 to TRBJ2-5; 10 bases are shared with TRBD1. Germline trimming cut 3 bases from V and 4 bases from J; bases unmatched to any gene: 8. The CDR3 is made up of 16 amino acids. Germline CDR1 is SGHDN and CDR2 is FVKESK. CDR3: CASSQRDRGNLETQYF. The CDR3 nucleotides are TGTGCCAGCAGCCAGAGGGACAGGGGAAACTTAGAGACCCAGTACTTC.

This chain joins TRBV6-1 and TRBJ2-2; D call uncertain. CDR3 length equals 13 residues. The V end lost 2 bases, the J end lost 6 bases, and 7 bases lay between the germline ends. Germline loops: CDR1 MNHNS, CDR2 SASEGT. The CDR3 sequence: CASSEIGAGELFF. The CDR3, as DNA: TGTGCCAGCAGTGAAATTGGGGCCGGGGAGCTGTTTTTT.

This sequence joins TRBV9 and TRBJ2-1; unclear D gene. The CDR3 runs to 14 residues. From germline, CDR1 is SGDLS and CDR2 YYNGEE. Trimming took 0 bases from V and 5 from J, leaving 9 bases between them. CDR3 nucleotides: TGTGCCAGCAGCGTAGATTGGAAGAACAATGAGCAGTTCTTC. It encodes CASSVDWKNNEQFF.

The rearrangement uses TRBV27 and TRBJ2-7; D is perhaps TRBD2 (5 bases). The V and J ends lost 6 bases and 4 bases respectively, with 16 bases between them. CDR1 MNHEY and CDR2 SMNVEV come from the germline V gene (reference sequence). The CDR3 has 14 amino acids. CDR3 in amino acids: CASSPNGEGYEQYF. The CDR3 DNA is TGTGCCAGCAGCCCCAACGGAGAGGGATACGAGCAGTACTTC.

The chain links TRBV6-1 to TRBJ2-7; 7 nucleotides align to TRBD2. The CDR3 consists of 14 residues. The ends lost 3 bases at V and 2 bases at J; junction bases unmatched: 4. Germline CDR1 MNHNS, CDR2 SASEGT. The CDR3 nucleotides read TGTGCCAGCAGTGAGGTAGCGGGCACCTACGAGCAGTACTTC. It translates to CASSEVAGTYEQYF.

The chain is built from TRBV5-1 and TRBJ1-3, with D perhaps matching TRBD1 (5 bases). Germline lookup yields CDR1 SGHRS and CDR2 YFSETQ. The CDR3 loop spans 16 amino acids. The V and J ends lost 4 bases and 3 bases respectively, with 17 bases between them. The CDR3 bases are TGCGCCAGCAGCCTGAACCAGGGACGATTTGGAAACACCATATATTTT. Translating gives CASSLNQGRFGNTIYF.

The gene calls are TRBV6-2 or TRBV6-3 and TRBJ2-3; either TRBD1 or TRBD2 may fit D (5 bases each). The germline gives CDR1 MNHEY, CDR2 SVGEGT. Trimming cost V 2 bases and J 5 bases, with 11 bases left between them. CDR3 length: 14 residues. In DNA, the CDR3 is TGTGCCAGCAGTTACGGGGGACCGAGAGATACGCAGTATTTT. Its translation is CASSYGGPRDTQYF.

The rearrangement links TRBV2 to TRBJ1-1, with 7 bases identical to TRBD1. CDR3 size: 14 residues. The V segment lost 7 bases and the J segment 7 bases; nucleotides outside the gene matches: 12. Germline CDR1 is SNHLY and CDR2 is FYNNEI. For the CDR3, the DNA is TGTGCCAGCACCGAAGCCGGGACAGAGTATGAAGCTTTCTTT. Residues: CASTEAGTEYEAFF.

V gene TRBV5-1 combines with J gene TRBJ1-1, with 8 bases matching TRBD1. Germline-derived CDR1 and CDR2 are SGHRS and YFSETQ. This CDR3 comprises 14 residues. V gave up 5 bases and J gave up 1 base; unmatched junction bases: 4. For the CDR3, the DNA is TGCGCCAGCAGGTACGGGACAGGGAACACTGAAGCTTTCTTT. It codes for CASRYGTGNTEAFF.

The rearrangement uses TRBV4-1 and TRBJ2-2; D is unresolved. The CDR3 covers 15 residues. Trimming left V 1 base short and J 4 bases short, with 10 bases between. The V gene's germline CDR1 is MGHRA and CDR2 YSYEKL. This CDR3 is CASSQVVRFTGELFF. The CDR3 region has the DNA TGCGCCAGCAGCCAAGTTGTTCGATTCACCGGGGAGCTGTTTTTT.

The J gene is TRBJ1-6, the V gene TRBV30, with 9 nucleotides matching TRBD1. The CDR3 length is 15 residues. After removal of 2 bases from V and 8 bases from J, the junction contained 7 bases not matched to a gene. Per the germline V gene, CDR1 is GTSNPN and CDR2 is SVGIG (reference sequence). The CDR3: CAWSLPGQGYSPLHF. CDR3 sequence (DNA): TGTGCCTGGAGTCTGCCGGGACAGGGATATTCACCCCTCCACTTT.

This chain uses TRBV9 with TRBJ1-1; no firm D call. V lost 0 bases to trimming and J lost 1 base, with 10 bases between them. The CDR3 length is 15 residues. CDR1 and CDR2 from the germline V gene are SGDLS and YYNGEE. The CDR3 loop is CASSVGGHGNTEAFF. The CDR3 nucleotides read TGTGCCAGCAGCGTAGGGGGTCACGGGAACACTGAAGCTTTCTTT.

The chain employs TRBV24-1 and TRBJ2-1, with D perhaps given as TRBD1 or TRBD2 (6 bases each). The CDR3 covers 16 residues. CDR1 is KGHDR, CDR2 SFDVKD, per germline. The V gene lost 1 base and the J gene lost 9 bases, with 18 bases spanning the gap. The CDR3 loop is CATSDFRGLQGGEQFF. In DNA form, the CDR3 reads TGTGCCACCAGTGATTTCCGGGGGCTACAGGGAGGTGAGCAGTTCTTC.

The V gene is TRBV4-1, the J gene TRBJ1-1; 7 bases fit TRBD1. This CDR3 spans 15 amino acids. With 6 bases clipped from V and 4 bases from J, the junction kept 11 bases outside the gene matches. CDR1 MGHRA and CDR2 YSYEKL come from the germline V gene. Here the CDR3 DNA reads TGCGCCAGCAGTCTCAGGGGGGGGCTCGGCACTGAAGCTTTCTTT. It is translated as CASSLRGGLGTEAFF.

CDR3 residues: CSVRDGTGGPTEAFF. CDR3 nucleotides: TGCAGCGTTCGGGATGGGACAGGGGGCCCCACTGAAGCTTTCTTT. The chain combines TRBV29-1 with TRBJ1-1, with TRBD1 matching over 12 bases. Trimming removed 5 bases from V and 4 bases from J; junction bases left unmatched: 8. The CDR3 extends over 15 amino acids. Per the germline V gene, CDR1 is SQVTM and CDR2 is ANQGSEA.

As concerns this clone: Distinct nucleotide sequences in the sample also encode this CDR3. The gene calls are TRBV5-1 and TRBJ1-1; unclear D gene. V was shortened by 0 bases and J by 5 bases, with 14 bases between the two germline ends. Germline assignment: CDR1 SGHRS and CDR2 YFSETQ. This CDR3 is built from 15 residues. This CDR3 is CASSLGQADGTEAFF. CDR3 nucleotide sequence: TGCGCCAGCAGCTTGGGTCAGGCCGACGGTACTGAAGCTTTCTTT.

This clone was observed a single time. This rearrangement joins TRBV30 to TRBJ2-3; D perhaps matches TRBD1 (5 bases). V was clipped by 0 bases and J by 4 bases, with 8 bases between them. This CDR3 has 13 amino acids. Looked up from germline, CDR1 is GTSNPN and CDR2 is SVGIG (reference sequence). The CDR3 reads CAWSVGQADTQYF. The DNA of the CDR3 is TGTGCCTGGAGTGTGGGGCAGGCAGATACGCAGTATTTT.

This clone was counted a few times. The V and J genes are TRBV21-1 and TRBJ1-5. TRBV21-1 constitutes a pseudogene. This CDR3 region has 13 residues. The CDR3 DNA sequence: TGTGCCAGCTCACCGACGGGGTACCAGCCCCAGCATTTT. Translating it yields CASSPTGYQPQHF.

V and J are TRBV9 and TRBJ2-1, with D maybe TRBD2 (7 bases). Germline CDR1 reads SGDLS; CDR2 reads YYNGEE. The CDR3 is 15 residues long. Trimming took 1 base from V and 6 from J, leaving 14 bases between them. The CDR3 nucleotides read TGTGCCAGCAGCGTAAATGGGGGGGCCGCCAATGAGCAGTTCTTC. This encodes CASSVNGGAANEQFF.

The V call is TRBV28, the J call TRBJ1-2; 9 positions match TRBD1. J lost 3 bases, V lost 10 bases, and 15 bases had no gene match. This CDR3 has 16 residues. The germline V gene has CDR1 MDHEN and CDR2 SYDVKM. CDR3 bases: TGTGCCACGGGGGCGTACAGGGGGCGCGGGGACTATGGCTACACCTTC. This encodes CATGAYRGRGDYGYTF.